Listed here are 26 T cell receptor beta chains from one sample, sequenced in a study of blood T cell repertoires in COVID-19. Data came from immunoSEQ multiplex PCR; TCRdb stores just in-frame clones and leaves some out. The data contain roughly 200,000 clones, around nine tenths of them seen just once; the ten biggest clones take up 2.5% to 3.5%. Input material: peripheral blood. Receptor source: a man in his forties or fifties with active or convalescent COVID-19.

The chain is built from TRBV4-3 and TRBJ2-3, with 8 bases matching TRBD2. This CDR3 has 17 residues. Germline CDR1 reads LGHNA; CDR2 reads YSLEER. Trimming removed 0 bases from V and 1 base from J; junction bases left unmatched: 6. In nucleotides, the CDR3 is TGCGCCAGCAGCCAAGATGCGCTAGCGGGCCGCACAGATACGCAGTATTTT. Protein sequence: CASSQDALAGRTDTQYF.

The V call is TRBV30, the J call TRBJ1-2; D is undetermined. The CDR3 has 13 residues. The germline gives CDR1 GTSNPN, CDR2 SVGIG (reference sequence). The V gene lost 2 bases and the J gene lost 4 bases, with 11 bases spanning the gap. The CDR3 bases are TGTGCCTGGAGTCGGGAGGGTTCCTATGGCTACACCTTC. This codes for CAWSREGSYGYTF.

This clone was counted a few times. The rearrangement uses TRBV18 and TRBJ2-5; D possibly corresponds to TRBD1 (6 bases). The V end was cut by 3 bases, the J end by 5 bases, with 13 bases between. This CDR3 is 14 amino acids long. In germline, CDR1 is KGHSH, CDR2 LQKENI. As DNA, the CDR3 is TGTGCCAGCTCACCGATCAACAGGGACGAGACCCAGTACTTC. Amino acids: CASSPINRDETQYF.

The chain is built from TRBV3-1 (or the pseudogene TRBV3-2) and TRBJ2-5, with TRBD2 identical over 8 bases. Germline CDR1 LGHDT, CDR2 YNNKEL (reference sequence). The CDR3 spans 16 residues. Trimming at V came to 0 bases and at J to 1 base, leaving 4 bases not matched to a gene. Written as DNA, the CDR3 is TGTGCCAGCAGCCAAGAATTTGCGGGGGGCCAAGAGACCCAGTACTTC. This sequence encodes CASSQEFAGGQETQYF.

The chain uses TRBV6-6 and TRBJ1-5; 9 bases line up with TRBD1. Germline loops: CDR1 MNHNY, CDR2 SVGAGI (reference sequence). After removal of 5 bases from V and 6 bases from J, the junction contained 8 bases not matched to a gene. The CDR3 contains 15 residues. The DNA of the CDR3 is TGTGCCAGCAGTCAACCGGGACAGGGCTTTCAGCCCCAGCATTTT. Translation gives CASSQPGQGFQPQHF.

This sequence joins TRBV5-6 and TRBJ1-3, with D unclear. With 0 bases removed from V and 1 base from J, the gap between germline ends came to 5 bases. This CDR3 is built from 14 residues. Germline V lookup: CDR1 SGHDT, CDR2 YYEEEE. As DNA, the CDR3 is TGTGCCAGCAGCTTGGTTCCATCTGGAAACACCATATATTTT. As protein: CASSLVPSGNTIYF.

The J gene is TRBJ1-1, the V gene TRBV7-6; 9 nucleotides align to TRBD1. The CDR3 has 15 residues. The junction had 3 bases not matched to a gene; V was cut back by 3 bases and J by 1 base. Germline V gene lookup returns CDR1 SGHVS and CDR2 FNYEAQ. CDR3 region: CASSLGQGPNTEAFF. Written as DNA, the CDR3 is TGTGCCAGCAGCTTGGGACAGGGCCCGAACACTGAAGCTTTCTTT.

The chain has TRBV7-8 and TRBJ1-2; TRBD1 might be the D (6 bases). V dropped 5 bases and J dropped 1 base, with 8 bases sitting between them. Germline lookup yields CDR1 SGHVS and CDR2 FQNEAQ. This CDR3 spans 13 amino acids. The CDR3 reads CASSRTVNYGYTF. CDR3 bases: TGTGCCAGCAGCCGGACAGTTAACTATGGCTACACCTTC.

The chain has TRBV27 and TRBJ1-6; TRBD1 matches 8 bases. The V and J ends lost 3 bases and 7 bases, in that order; junction bases with no gene match: 5. The CDR3 extends over 15 amino acids. Germline V lookup: CDR1 MNHEY, CDR2 SMNVEV (reference sequence). DNA for the CDR3: TGTGCCAGCAGTTTTCCCCCAGGGGGCAATTCACCCCTCCACTTT. Translation gives CASSFPPGGNSPLHF.

Concerning this clone itself: The junction does not match germline at one end; this may be a read error. The same CDR3 also results from other DNA sequences found in this sample. The chain uses TRBV4-1 and TRBJ2-1; D is uncertain. Germline V gene sequence: CDR1 MGHRA, CDR2 YSYEKL. The CDR3 consists of 13 residues. The CDR3 reads CASSQDPLNEQFF. CDR3 in DNA: TGCGCCAGTAGCCAAGATCCCCTCAATGAGCAGTTCTTC.

This chain connects TRBV7-3 to TRBJ2-6; TRBD1 matches at 7 bases. There are 16 residues in the CDR3. V shed 5 bases and J 0 bases; nucleotides not matched to a gene: 4. The V gene's germline CDR1 is SGHTA and CDR2 FQGTGA. CDR3 in DNA: TGTGCCAGCAGCCAAAGGGGGCACTCTGGGGCCAACGTCCTGACTTTC. Translated, it gives CASSQRGHSGANVLTF.

This clone showed up just once. The CDR3 nucleotides read TGTGCCTGGAGATCAGGGGGGAATTCACCCCTCCACTTT. Residues: CAWRSGGNSPLHF. The chain combines TRBV30 with TRBJ1-6; 7 bases are shared with TRBD1. The CDR3 totals 13 residues. Germline assignment: CDR1 GTSNPN and CDR2 SVGIG (reference sequence). J was trimmed by 7 bases and V by 3 bases; bases with no gene match: 3.

The rearrangement joins TRBV28 to TRBJ1-1; 9 bases are a match to TRBD1. The trim removed 6 bases at V and 1 base at J, leaving 6 bases unmatched. Germline loops: CDR1 MDHEN, CDR2 SYDVKM. CDR3 length: 15 residues. CDR3 in amino acids: CASSSRQGGNTEAFF. CDR3 in DNA: TGTGCCAGCAGCTCGAGACAGGGGGGGAACACTGAAGCTTTCTTT.

The gene calls are TRBV9 and TRBJ2-1; maybe TRBD1 (5 bases). V lost 0 bases and J lost 7, with 11 bases in between. Germline values: CDR1 SGDLS, CDR2 YYNGEE. This CDR3 has 14 amino acids. The CDR3 sequence is CASSVEGKANEQFF. The CDR3 coding sequence is TGTGCCAGCAGCGTAGAGGGGAAAGCGAATGAGCAGTTCTTC. Variable domain in full (rest from reference TRBV9 and TRBJ2-1): DSGVTQTPKHLITATGQRVTLRCSPRSGDLSVYWYQQSLDQGLQFLIQYYNGEERAKGNILERFSAQQFPDLHSELNLSSLELGDSALYFCASSVEGKANEQFFGPGTRLTVL.

This chain joins TRBV9 and TRBJ1-4; D not certain. Per germline, CDR1 SGDLS and CDR2 YYNGEE. The CDR3 totals 12 residues. Deletions cut 4 bases from V and 11 bases from J, with 12 bases between. For the CDR3, the DNA is TGTGCCAGCAGCCCCTCGGTCGGGAAACTGTTTTTT. This gives the protein CASSPSVGKLFF.

This chain uses TRBV4-1 with TRBJ2-2; possible D gene TRBD1, 6 bases. There are 15 residues in the CDR3. The V gene's germline CDR1 is MGHRA and CDR2 YSYEKL. V was cut by 2 bases and J by 0 bases, with 7 bases left in between. CDR3 nucleotide sequence: TGCGCCAGCAGCCAAAGGACAGCGAACACCGGGGAGCTGTTTTTT. Protein product: CASSQRTANTGELFF.

The CDR3 reads CASSQEGGRYEQYF. For the CDR3, the DNA is TGCGCCAGCAGCCAAGAGGGGGGGAGATACGAGCAGTACTTC. This chain joins TRBV4-1 and TRBJ2-7; 7 positions agree with TRBD2. The trim removed 0 bases at V and 4 bases at J, leaving 3 bases unmatched. The V gene's germline CDR1 is MGHRA and CDR2 YSYEKL. The CDR3 spans 14 residues.

The V and J genes are TRBV6-2 or TRBV6-3 and TRBJ2-5, with TRBD2 as a possible D gene (5 bases). Trimming stripped 5 bases from V and 5 bases from J, with 21 bases between. The CDR3 has 16 residues. Germline V gene sequence: CDR1 MNHEY, CDR2 SVGEGT. In DNA, the CDR3 is TGTGCCAGCAGTAGCCCTAGCAGCCTATTGAGGGAGACCCAGTACTTC. It translates to CASSSPSSLLRETQYF.

V is TRBV4-1 and J is TRBJ1-4; D may be TRBD1 (6 bases). Germline assignment: CDR1 MGHRA and CDR2 YSYEKL. The V end was cut by 3 bases, the J end by 2 bases, with 10 bases between. The CDR3 length is 15 residues. CDR3 bases: TGCGCCAGCAGCCACCTACAGGGTACTAATGAAAAACTGTTTTTT. Amino acids: CASSHLQGTNEKLFF.

The V call is TRBV13, the J call TRBJ1-1, with TRBD1 as a possible D gene (5 bases). Trimming took 3 bases from V and 5 from J, leaving 10 bases between them. Per the germline V gene, CDR1 is PRHDT and CDR2 is FYEKMQ (reference sequence). The CDR3 loop spans 13 amino acids. The CDR3 sequence is CASSLQGGTEAFF. In nucleotides, the CDR3 is TGTGCCAGCAGCTTGCAGGGTGGGACTGAAGCTTTCTTT. Filled out from reference TRBV13 and TRBJ1-1, the complete variable domain reads AAGVIQSPRHLIKEKRETATLKCYPIPRHDTVYWYQQGPGQDPQFLISFYEKMQSDKGSIPDRFSAQQFSDYHSELNMSSLELGDSALYFCASSLQGGTEAFFGQGTRLTVV.

The V gene is TRBV5-1, the J gene TRBJ1-1, with 7 bases matching TRBD1. The CDR3 loop spans 13 amino acids. V lost 3 bases, J lost 5 bases, and 4 bases stayed unmatched. Germline-derived CDR1 and CDR2 are SGHRS and YFSETQ. CDR3 amino acids: CASSSRDSTEAFF. CDR3 nucleotide sequence: TGCGCCAGCAGCTCCCGGGACAGTACTGAAGCTTTCTTT.

V usage is TRBV29-1 and J usage is TRBJ2-3; D remains ambiguous. Germline loops: CDR1 SQVTM, CDR2 ANQGSEA. Trimming took 1 base from V and 7 from J, leaving 9 bases between them. The CDR3 length is 12 residues. Here the CDR3 DNA reads TGCAGCGTTGAAGCTGGTTACAATACGCAGTATTTT. It specifies CSVEAGYNTQYF.

CDR3 protein: CASSQDRGLVDEQYF. CDR3 nucleotides: TGCGCCAGCAGCCAAGATCGAGGACTAGTAGACGAGCAGTACTTC. The gene calls are TRBV4-1 and TRBJ2-7, with 7 bases lining up with TRBD2. Germline lookup yields CDR1 MGHRA and CDR2 YSYEKL. There are 15 residues in the CDR3. The J segment lost 5 bases and the V segment lost 0 bases, leaving 7 bases of the junction unmatched.

The chain combines TRBV6-5 with TRBJ1-5; D remains ambiguous. This CDR3 region has 12 residues. Looked up from germline, CDR1 is MNHEY and CDR2 is SVGAGI. DNA for the CDR3: TGTGGTCACGGGGTTGGCAATCAGCCCCAGCATTTT. This codes for CGHGVGNQPQHF.

The chain uses TRBV19 and TRBJ1-6; the match to TRBD1 covers 12 bases. Germline-derived CDR1 and CDR2 are LNHDA and SQIVND (reference sequence). CDR3 length equals 17 residues. J lost 3 bases, V lost 5 bases, and 5 bases had no gene match. CDR3 protein: CASSEGQGAIYNSPLHF. CDR3 nucleotides: TGTGCCAGTAGTGAGGGACAGGGGGCCATCTATAATTCACCCCTCCACTTT.

The chain recombines TRBV20-1 with TRBJ1-5; TRBD1 agrees at 7 bases. This CDR3 region has 15 residues. With 3 bases clipped from V and 4 bases from J, the junction kept 9 bases outside the gene matches. Germline values: CDR1 DFQATT, CDR2 SNEGSKA (reference sequence). CDR3 nucleotide sequence: TGCAGTGCTAGTCCACCGGGACAGATTAATCAGCCCCAGCATTTT. Protein sequence: CSASPPGQINQPQHF.